Listed here is a single T cell receptor beta chain. These data are taken from a study of response to subunit inactivated influenza vaccine. In TCRdb, the RT-PCR reads were re-called with MiXCR into one record per CDR3 protein. The repertoire holds roughly 500,000 distinct CDR3 sequences, with less than 25% as singletons. CDR1 and CDR2 (germline): SGHKS, YYEKEE (reference sequence). The CDR3 has 15 residues. V gave up 0 bases and J gave up 8 bases, with 14 bases separating them. The data were also submitted as part of a second study, on T cells expressing NK-cell markers. Per that study: Template switching by 5'RACE with UMIs generated the TCR beta cDNA.

This rearrangement joins TRBV5-5 to TRBJ1-4; D perhaps matches TRBD1 (5 bases). The clonotype originates from a man aged 50 or older who received an inactivated influenza vaccine. The sequences come from CD4+ T cells sorted from PBMCs, collected 12 days after vaccination. CDR3 sequence (DNA): TGTGCCAGCAGCTTGGCCGTGGGGGGGAGCGAAAAACTGTTTTTT. It encodes CASSLAVGGSEKLFF.